The 9 T cell receptor beta chains in this list originate from one sample, sequenced in a study of blood T cell repertoires in COVID-19. The repertoire was sequenced with immunoSEQ multiplex PCR; TCRdb's copy has only in-frame clones and lacks some. The sample includes 120,000 or so clones, 65% to 85% of them seen just once. Sequencing input: peripheral blood. The receptors were sampled from an elderly man with active or convalescent COVID-19.

This rearrangement joins TRBV5-1 to TRBJ1-1; D gene uncertain. CDR1 is SGHRS, CDR2 YFSETQ, per germline. The V gene lost 1 base and the J gene lost 4 bases, with 17 bases spanning the gap. The CDR3 sequence is 16 residues long. The CDR3 reads CASSLNRVREGTEAFF. The CDR3 DNA reads as TGCGCCAGCAGCTTGAATAGGGTCCGGGAGGGCACTGAAGCTTTCTTT.

The chain is built from TRBV5-1 and TRBJ1-3, with TRBD1 matching over 11 bases. Germline loops: CDR1 SGHRS, CDR2 YFSETQ. Unmatched junction bases numbered 9, after V lost 2 bases and J lost 2 bases. This CDR3 is 18 amino acids long. This CDR3 reads CASSFQIVGQGAGNTIYF. CDR3 sequence (DNA): TGCGCCAGCAGCTTCCAAATCGTGGGACAGGGGGCTGGAAACACCATATATTTT.

The V and J genes are TRBV28 and TRBJ1-3; 10 nucleotides agree with TRBD1. Trimming removed 5 bases from V and 8 bases from J; junction bases left unmatched: 12. CDR1 is MDHEN and CDR2 is SYDVKM in the germline V gene. The CDR3 consists of 16 residues. In nucleotides, the CDR3 is TGTGCCAGCAGTCCCCCTGGGGACAGGGGCAAGGACACCATATATTTT. Residues: CASSPPGDRGKDTIYF.

The gene calls are TRBV14 and TRBJ2-2; possible D gene TRBD2, 5 bases. Trimming shortened V by 5 bases and J by 6 bases, and 13 bases separated the two germline ends. CDR1 SGHDN and CDR2 FVKESK come from the germline V gene. The CDR3 sequence is 14 residues long. CDR3 in DNA: TGTGCCAGCAGCATACGGACTGAATCCGGGGAGCTGTTTTTT. Protein: CASSIRTESGELFF.

V usage is TRBV19 and J usage is TRBJ1-1; 7 positions match TRBD1. The V segment lost 6 bases and the J segment 0 bases; nucleotides outside the gene matches: 4. This CDR3 is built from 14 residues. CDR1 and CDR2 (germline): LNHDA, SQIVND (reference sequence). The CDR3 sequence: CASSEGQMNTEAFF. In DNA, the CDR3 is TGTGCCAGTAGCGAGGGACAGATGAACACTGAAGCTTTCTTT.

V is TRBV7-2 and J is TRBJ2-2; unclear D gene. This CDR3 is built from 14 residues. The V gene's germline CDR1 is SGHTA and CDR2 FQGNSA. V was cut by 5 bases and J by 6 bases, with 13 bases left in between. The CDR3 bases are TGTGCCAGCAGCCCGTCCCATTTAGCCGGGGAGCTGTTTTTT. Its protein product is CASSPSHLAGELFF.

This chain uses TRBV6-5 with TRBJ2-7; TRBD2 is a possible D gene (7 bases). V was pared by 0 bases and J by 6 bases, with 15 bases between. CDR3 size: 15 residues. Germline values: CDR1 MNHEY, CDR2 SVGAGI. CDR3: CASSYSGGPEGEQYF. The CDR3 coding sequence is TGTGCCAGCAGTTACTCCGGGGGGCCGGAGGGCGAGCAGTACTTC.

The V call is TRBV5-4, the J call TRBJ1-1; TRBD1 matches 9 bases. This CDR3 is 16 amino acids long. Germline-derived CDR1 and CDR2 are SGHNT and YYREEE (reference sequence). Trimming took 0 bases from V and 4 from J; bases not matched to a gene: 7. In nucleotides, the CDR3 is TGTGCCAGCAGCTTGGATATTACAGGGGGCTTCACTGAAGCTTTCTTT. This encodes CASSLDITGGFTEAFF.

This rearrangement joins TRBV6-2 or TRBV6-3 to TRBJ1-2; 9 positions match TRBD1. The CDR3 is made up of 14 amino acids. Trimming removed 4 bases from V and 6 bases from J; junction bases left unmatched: 6. The V gene's germline CDR1 is MNHEY and CDR2 SVGEGT. In DNA form, the CDR3 reads TGTGCCAGCAGTTTCCTCCGGGACAGGGATGGCTACACCTTC. It is translated as CASSFLRDRDGYTF.